The T cell receptor (beta chain) described here comes from a study of T cells in Graves' hyperthyroidism and ophthalmopathy. This clonotype was found many times. Its antigen is still unknown. The CDR3 regions of TCR beta were amplified from RNA transcripts. Researchers ran a first-round RT-PCR on the TCR CDR3 using the HTBI primer set. MiXCR, run by TCRdb on the multiplex PCR reads, gives a single entry per CDR3 protein. The sample has some 600,000 distinct CDR3 sequences, around 42% seen once. The junction had 7 bases not matched to a gene; V was cut back by 6 bases and J by 3 bases. The CDR3 is 14 amino acids. Study findings and constraints: Appearing also in blood were most of the thyroid clonotypes expanded above 0.001. Ophthalmopathy was predicted by the model a median of 6.5 months ahead of onset.

Hyperthyroidism of Graves' type that showed no ophthalmopathy progression within 18 months was stable. Sample: peripheral blood or thyroid tissue (not recorded which). The V and J genes are TRBV12-3 or TRBV12-4 and TRBJ1-1; TRBD1 matches at 7 bases. The sequence was obtained from a young woman with Graves' hyperthyroidism. CDR3 bases: TGTGCCAGCAGCCTCCAGGGGGGAGACACTGAAGCTTTCTTT. Translated: CASSLQGGDTEAFF.